One sample yielded the 21 T cell receptor beta chains listed below, sequenced in a study of cytomegalovirus exposure and HLA in healthy donors. PCR used 60 Vbeta primers and 13 Jbeta primers. Profiling relied on immunoSEQ multiplex PCR, and the TCRdb table lists in-frame clones only, not all of them. The table has about 110,000 clones, just under 75% seen once. The sequencing sample was made of PBMCs. These receptors originate from a man aged 50-60 years in good health and CMV-seropositive.

The rearrangement links TRBV5-6 to TRBJ2-3, with 9 bases fitting TRBD1. With V trimmed by 5 bases and J by 2 bases, 12 bases remained unmatched. This CDR3 spans 17 amino acids. Germline V gene data show CDR1 as SGHDT and CDR2 as YYEEEE. This chain's CDR3 is CASSSGTGSFLTDTQYF. The CDR3, as DNA: TGTGCCAGCAGTTCGGGGACAGGGTCTTTTCTCACAGATACGCAGTATTTT.

This clone has only one observation. This chain uses TRBV7-2 with TRBJ1-4; 7 bases are shared with TRBD1. The CDR3 covers 14 residues. The V gene's germline CDR1 is SGHTA and CDR2 FQGNSA. The ends lost 4 bases at V and 7 bases at J; junction bases unmatched: 6. The CDR3 region has the DNA TGTGCCAGCAGCTCGACAGGGACCGGTGAAAAACTGTTTTTT. It encodes CASSSTGTGEKLFF.

Turning to this clone: This CDR3 is also generated by other DNA sequences in the sample. The chain joins TRBV29-1 to TRBJ2-5; tentatively, D is TRBD2 (5 bases). This CDR3 has 14 amino acids. The V and J ends lost 6 bases and 1 base respectively, with 15 bases between them. Germline V gene sequence: CDR1 SQVTM, CDR2 ANQGSEA. The CDR3 DNA follows: TGCAGCGTAACTAGTGGGAACTTCCAAGAGACCCAGTACTTC. Protein product: CSVTSGNFQETQYF.

The rearrangement joins TRBV11-3 to TRBJ2-7; 8 bases agree with TRBD1. V lost 0 bases and J lost 0; bases outside the gene matches: 10. CDR3 length: 18 residues. CDR1 and CDR2 (germline): SGHNT, YENEEA. CDR3 in DNA: TGTGCCAGCAGCTTAGATCCTCTCAGGGGGCTTATCTCCTACGAGCAGTACTTC. It encodes CASSLDPLRGLISYEQYF. Variable domain in full (rest from reference TRBV11-3 and TRBJ2-7): EAGVVQSPRYKIIEKKQPVAFWCNPISGHNTLYWYLQNLGQGPELLIRYENEEAVDDSQLPKDRFSAERLKGVDSTLKIQPAELGDSAVYLCASSLDPLRGLISYEQYFGPGTRLTVT.

Only a few counts were recorded for this clone. The chain links TRBV15 to TRBJ2-5; 10 bases map to TRBD1. Germline lookup yields CDR1 LNHNV and CDR2 YYDKDF (reference sequence). With V trimmed by 8 bases and J by 2 bases, 5 bases remained unmatched. The CDR3 totals 14 residues. CDR3: CATDRDRGQETQYF. CDR3 DNA: TGTGCCACCGACCGGGACAGGGGACAAGAGACCCAGTACTTC.

The chain combines TRBV9 with TRBJ1-5; D is perhaps TRBD1 (5 bases). The CDR3 runs to 15 residues. Trimming pared 7 bases from V and 0 bases from J, leaving 14 bases between. The germline V gene has CDR1 SGDLS and CDR2 YYNGEE. Written as DNA, the CDR3 is TGTGCCAGCGGCCTGGGGCAGACTAGCAATCAGCCCCAGCATTTT. Its translation: CASGLGQTSNQPQHF.

V usage is TRBV18 and J usage is TRBJ2-3; TRBD2 matches at 9 bases. This CDR3 has 15 amino acids. After removal of 6 bases from V and 3 bases from J, the junction contained 7 bases not matched to a gene. Looked up from germline, CDR1 is KGHSH and CDR2 is LQKENI. DNA of the CDR3: TGTGCCAGCTCCTCCTCTAGCGGGGATACAGATACGCAGTATTTT. It yields the protein CASSSSSGDTDTQYF.

The V and J genes are TRBV7-2 and TRBJ2-5; D is uncertain. This CDR3 is 14 amino acids long. V was clipped by 1 base and J by 7 bases, with 13 bases between them. In germline, CDR1 is SGHTA, CDR2 FQGNSA. CDR3 in DNA: TGTGCCAGCAGCTTAGGCAGTACAGTGAGGACCCAGTACTTC. Its translation: CASSLGSTVRTQYF.

The rearrangement joins TRBV5-5 to TRBJ1-5; D gene unclear. This CDR3 has 14 residues. V was shortened by 3 bases and J by 2 bases, with 9 bases between the two germline ends. Germline V gene sequence: CDR1 SGHKS, CDR2 YYEKEE (reference sequence). CDR3 amino acids: CASSWGSGNQPQHF. In DNA, the CDR3 is TGTGCCAGCAGCTGGGGTAGCGGCAATCAGCCCCAGCATTTT.

This clone was seen once. This chain connects TRBV7-9 to TRBJ1-1; D unclear. There are 13 residues in the CDR3. Germline CDR1 and CDR2: SEHNR and FQNEAQ (reference sequence). Trimming shortened V by 4 bases and J by 1 base, and 7 bases separated the two germline ends. The CDR3 DNA reads TGTGCCAGCAGCTCTCAGGCGAACACTGAAGCTTTCTTT. Translating it yields CASSSQANTEAFF.

Turning to this clone: One junction end disagrees with the germline gene, perhaps due to a read error. V usage is TRBV5-6 and J usage is TRBJ2-4; no firm D call. The CDR3 is 17 residues long. Germline V gene lookup returns CDR1 SGHDT and CDR2 YYEEEE. As DNA, the CDR3 is TGTGCCAGCAGCTTGGGCCGTATAAAATGGGTCAAAAACAGTCAGTACTTC. Amino acids: CASSLGRIKWVKNSQYF.

The chain combines TRBV9 with TRBJ2-2; a weak D match, TRBD2 (6 bases). V lost 0 bases to trimming and J lost 1 base, with 13 bases between them. The CDR3 is 17 residues long. Germline V gene data show CDR1 as SGDLS and CDR2 as YYNGEE. CDR3 sequence: CASSVAGGTLNTGELFF. In DNA, the CDR3 is TGTGCCAGCAGCGTAGCAGGAGGGACCTTGAACACCGGGGAGCTGTTTTTT.

The V call is TRBV5-1, the J call TRBJ2-5; D may be TRBD1 (6 bases). The germline CDR1 and CDR2 sequences are SGHRS and YFSETQ. Between the trimmed V and J ends, which lost 0 bases and 5 bases, there was a span of 14 bases. This CDR3 contains 15 residues. The CDR3, as DNA: TGCGCCAGCAGCTTGGTAGCTTTTAGGGGGGAGACCCAGTACTTC. Translation: CASSLVAFRGETQYF. Full variable domain (missing parts from reference TRBV5-1 and TRBJ2-5): KAGVTQTPRYLIKTRGQQVTLSCSPISGHRSVSWYQQTPGQGLQFLFEYFSETQRNKGNFPGRFSGRQFSNSRSEMNVSTLELGDSALYLCASSLVAFRGETQYFGPGTRLLVL.

The rearrangement joins TRBV9 to TRBJ2-3; tentative D call: TRBD2 (7 bases). Germline V gene sequence: CDR1 SGDLS, CDR2 YYNGEE. The V end lost 2 bases, the J end lost 4 bases, and 11 bases lay between the germline ends. The CDR3 extends over 14 amino acids. The DNA for the CDR3 is TGTGCCAGCAGCGTTACAGGGAGGGCAGATACGCAGTATTTT. It is translated as CASSVTGRADTQYF.

The gene calls are TRBV4-2 and TRBJ2-1; 12 bases are a match to TRBD1. The germline V gene encodes CDR1 LGHNA and CDR2 YNFKEQ. CDR3 length: 16 amino acids. V lost 5 bases to trimming and J lost 5 bases; unmatched junction nucleotides: 7. The CDR3 loop reads CASSGRDRGLDNEQFF. The DNA of the CDR3 is TGTGCCAGCAGCGGCCGGGACAGGGGGCTGGACAATGAGCAGTTCTTC.

The rearrangement joins TRBV7-2 to TRBJ2-1, with D possibly being TRBD2 (6 bases). The V end lost 5 bases, the J end lost 5 bases, and 13 bases lay between the germline ends. CDR1 and CDR2 (germline): SGHTA, FQGNSA. The CDR3 totals 14 residues. This chain's CDR3 is CASSQDYYNNEQFF. Here the CDR3 DNA reads TGTGCCAGCAGCCAGGACTACTATAACAATGAGCAGTTCTTC. The variable domain in full, with the rest retrieved from reference TRBV7-2 and TRBJ2-1, is GAGVSQSPSNKVTEKGKDVELRCDPISGHTALYWYRQSLGQGLEFLIYFQGNSAPDKSGLPSDRFSAERTGGSVSTLTIQRTQQEDSAVYLCASSQDYYNNEQFFGPGTRLTVL.

The gene calls are TRBV6-6 and TRBJ2-7, with D maybe TRBD2 (6 bases). This CDR3 is built from 15 residues. Trimming removed 5 bases from V and 0 bases from J, with 14 bases in between. Looked up from germline, CDR1 is MNHNY and CDR2 is SVGAGI (reference sequence). The CDR3: CASSGGLSSSYEQYF. CDR3 sequence (DNA): TGTGCCAGCAGTGGGGGACTTTCTAGCTCCTACGAGCAGTACTTC.

CDR3 residues: CASTAGELETQYF. In nucleotides, the CDR3 is TGTGCCAGCACAGCGGGCGAACTAGAGACCCAGTACTTC. The chain combines TRBV6-1 with TRBJ2-5, with a weak D call TRBD2 (6 bases). CDR3 length: 13 residues. Germline V gene sequence: CDR1 MNHNS, CDR2 SASEGT. Trimming took off 7 bases at V and 4 bases at J, with 13 bases between the two ends.

This chain links TRBV19 with TRBJ2-1, with 12 bases that match TRBD2. The V segment lost 4 bases and the J segment 0 bases; nucleotides outside the gene matches: 7. Germline assignment: CDR1 LNHDA and CDR2 SQIVND (reference sequence). The CDR3 length is 18 residues. The DNA of the CDR3 is TGTGCCAGTAGTAAGGGGACTAGCGGGTGGTTCTCCTACAATGAGCAGTTCTTC. This encodes CASSKGTSGWFSYNEQFF.

The V and J genes are TRBV5-5 and TRBJ2-2, with D possibly being TRBD1 (6 bases). Germline values: CDR1 SGHKS, CDR2 YYEKEE (reference sequence). There are 14 residues in the CDR3. The V end was cut by 4 bases, the J end by 6 bases, with 13 bases between. CDR3 loop: CASSADSIAGELFF. The DNA of the CDR3 is TGTGCCAGCAGCGCGGACAGTATCGCCGGGGAGCTGTTTTTT.

V usage is TRBV2 and J usage is TRBJ1-2; D gene unclear. The CDR3 has 13 residues. In germline, CDR1 is SNHLY, CDR2 FYNNEI. Trimming removed 6 bases from V and 8 bases from J, with 16 bases in between. CDR3 coding DNA: TGTGCCAGCAGAACACAGCAGTCGGCGGGCTACACCTTC. Its translation is CASRTQQSAGYTF.